This T cell receptor (beta chain) is from a study of OX40 agonist ivuxolimab in advanced cancers. Study-level background: The costimulatory receptor OX40 (CD134) was targeted by ivuxolimab, a fully human IgG2 agonistic monoclonal antibody. Intravenous ivuxolimab was administered to patients every 2 weeks at six dose levels: 0.01, 0.1, 0.3, 1.5, 3 and 10 mg/kg. Patients were allowed to have had prior anti-PD-1, anti-PD-L1 or anti-CTLA-4 therapy, and approximately 41% of the dose-escalation patients had previously received checkpoint inhibitors. Of the approximately 54 patients in dose escalation, 19 had hepatocellular carcinoma, about 15 had melanoma, 9 had renal cell carcinoma and 9 had head and neck cancer. The paper describes the monotherapy dose-escalation part (N = 52 patients) of the phase I trial of ivuxolimab. The point of sequencing TCRbeta in the periphery was to test whether ivuxolimab changed TCR sequence diversity and drove clonal T-cell expansion. In the dose-escalation cohort, approximately 80% of patients were male, and the mean age was roughly 60 years with a range of roughly 20 to 85. Three dose-escalation patients achieved partial responses, one with hepatocellular carcinoma and two with cutaneous melanoma.

Details on this clone: Which antigen it targets is not known. Base quality data are lacking; no much larger clone is found one base away.

Counted from cysteine to phenylalanine, this CDR3 has 11 amino acids. Solely the CDR3 DNA is kept, with 33 bases framed from the first base. CDR1 and CDR2, per the germline V gene, are SQVTM and ANQGSEA. V loses 0 bases, J loses 3 bases, and the germline ends lie 3 bases apart. Patients with a history of autoimmune disease or receiving systemic immunosuppression were excluded from the trial. Peripheral blood for TCR sequencing was collected from all dose cohorts at baseline, on cycle 4 day 1, and on cycle 7 day 1. Samples were obtained from an open-label, multicenter, first-in-human phase I dose-escalation trial of ivuxolimab. Adults with locally advanced or metastatic melanoma, renal cell, hepatocellular, or head and neck squamous cell carcinoma were enrolled in the trial. Before TCR sequencing, CD4+ T cells and CD8+ T cells from peripheral blood were sorted into separate populations. What the study reported, not specific to this receptor: At doses from 0.1 to 3.0 mg/kg, clonal expansion was seen in both CD4+ and CD8+ blood T cells between baseline and week 6. Low levels of normalized T-cell clonal expansion were also seen in some nonresponding patients. The antigen specificity of the peripheral T cells that underwent clonal expansion was not determined. In the 0.1-3.0 mg/kg groups, partial responders had among the lowest normalized peripheral clonal expansion, particularly in CD8+ T cells. After ivuxolimab, CD8+ T cells had more expanded clones than CD4+ T cells on average.

For sequencing of the TCRbeta CDR3 region, genomic DNA was extracted from the sorted cells. The immunoSEQ Assay was used to sequence the TCRbeta CDR3 regions. TCRdb carries this immuneACCESS record with in-frame sequences only. Its versions omit some clonotypes, under half of them owing to an unresolved V gene in the studies checked, with the rest unexplained. The sample table holds about 96,000 clones, of which about 92% were seen once. The ten largest clones capture about 1.5% of the sample. This TCR was sampled from an adult with an advanced solid tumor such as melanoma, head and neck, liver or kidney cancer. Sequencing was performed on CD4+ or CD8+ T cells sorted from blood, taken in a trial of the OX40 agonist ivuxolimab. The chain links TRBV29-1 with TRBJ2-7, with an unclear D gene assignment. The base sequence is TGCAGCGTTGAAGACAGCTACGAGCAGTACTTC. Its protein product is CSVEDSYEQYF.